Listed here are 9 T cell receptor beta chains from one sample, sequenced in a study of response to subunit inactivated influenza vaccine. TCRdb analysed the RT-PCR reads with MiXCR anew, one entry per CDR3 protein. This sample has about 570,000 distinct CDR3 sequences, with 10% to 15% found just once. Source: PBMCs from blood, taken on the day of vaccination. These receptors were collected from a man aged 50 or older who received an inactivated influenza vaccine.

The sample holds a few counts of this clonotype. The chain recombines TRBV11-1 with TRBJ2-1; D call uncertain. Germline CDR1 is SGHAT and CDR2 is FQDESV (reference sequence). This CDR3 is 17 amino acids long. The ends were cut back, 4 bases at V and 4 bases at J, with 20 bases in the middle. The CDR3 nucleotides read TGTGCCAGCAGCTCAACCCTAAGGGATGGCTTGTACAATGAGCAGTTCTTC. This gives the protein CASSSTLRDGLYNEQFF.

This clonotype was seen repeatedly, ten times or more. The CDR3 DNA reads TGTGCCAGCAGTTTAGTGGACGGCAGCAATCAGCCCCAGCATTTT. Its protein product is CASSLVDGSNQPQHF. The chain uses TRBV12-3 or TRBV12-4 and TRBJ1-5; no clear D. CDR3 length: 15 residues. V was cut by 1 base and J by 1 base, with 8 bases left in between.

This clonotype was recorded at least ten times. The chain employs TRBV24-1 and TRBJ2-1; 8 nucleotides align to TRBD1. The germline CDR1 and CDR2 sequences are KGHDR and SFDVKD. Losses at the gene ends were 8 bases for V and 8 bases for J; bases not matched to a gene: 7. CDR3 length: 13 residues. CDR3 loop: CATTGQGRDEQFF. CDR3 DNA sequence: TGTGCCACCACTGGACAGGGACGAGATGAGCAGTTCTTC.

The V gene is TRBV28, the J gene TRBJ2-5; 13 nucleotides match TRBD2. V lost 6 bases to trimming and J lost 6 bases; unmatched junction nucleotides: 13. CDR3 length: 17 residues. Looked up from germline, CDR1 is MDHEN and CDR2 is SYDVKM. The CDR3 DNA reads as TGTGCCAGCAGCCTAAGTCTGGGGACTAGCGGGAAAAAGACCCAGTACTTC. Its protein is CASSLSLGTSGKKTQYF.

Ten or more counts support this clonotype. The chain links TRBV11-1 to TRBJ2-1; TRBD2 matches 8 bases. Germline lookup yields CDR1 SGHAT and CDR2 FQDESV (reference sequence). The junction had 15 bases not matched to a gene; V was cut back by 5 bases and J by 9 bases. The CDR3 totals 16 residues. CDR3 loop: CASSQRLAGQRGEQFF. The CDR3 DNA follows: TGTGCCAGCAGCCAACGGCTAGCGGGTCAGAGGGGTGAGCAGTTCTTC. Supplemented by reference TRBV11-1 and TRBJ2-1, the full variable domain reads EAEVAQSPRYKITEKSQAVAFWCDPISGHATLYWYRQILGQGPELLVQFQDESVVDDSQLPKDRFSAERLKGVDSTLKIQPAELGDSAMYLCASSQRLAGQRGEQFFGPGTRLTVL.

This clonotype was detected only a few times. The chain recombines TRBV4-3 with TRBJ2-5; 7 positions agree with TRBD1. Germline-derived CDR1 and CDR2 are LGHNA and YSLEER. The CDR3 is made up of 15 amino acids. The J segment lost 3 bases and the V segment lost 1 base, leaving 5 bases of the junction unmatched. The CDR3 DNA follows: TGCGCCAGCAGCCAAGTACAGGGGTTCAAAGAGACCCAGTACTTC. This encodes CASSQVQGFKETQYF.

This clonotype was picked up a small number of times. The rearrangement joins TRBV6-5 to TRBJ2-5, with a weak D call TRBD2 (5 bases). Germline V gene lookup returns CDR1 MNHEY and CDR2 SVGAGI. CDR3 length: 15 amino acids. The ends were cut back, 0 bases at V and 7 bases at J, with 15 bases in the middle. Written as DNA, the CDR3 is TGTGCCAGCAGTTACTCGCAGGCCACGGGGTCGACCCAGTACTTC. Encoded protein: CASSYSQATGSTQYF.

This rearrangement joins TRBV7-2 to TRBJ2-2; 12 bases are a match to TRBD2. The CDR3 length is 16 residues. J was trimmed by 7 bases and V by 0 bases; bases with no gene match: 3. Germline CDR1 SGHTA, CDR2 FQGNSA. CDR3 in DNA: TGTGCCAGCAGCTTAGCTCTAGCGGGAGGGGTCGGGGAGCTGTTTTTT. Translation: CASSLALAGGVGELFF.

The chain employs TRBV7-9 and TRBJ1-2, with D unresolved. Trimming removed 3 bases from V and 2 bases from J, with 10 bases in between. The length of the CDR3 is 14 residues. CDR1 is SEHNR, CDR2 FQNEAQ, per germline (reference sequence). In DNA, the CDR3 is TGTGCCAGCAGCTTTTTGGCAGAGAACTATGGCTACACCTTC. Translated, it gives CASSFLAENYGYTF.